The sequence of this TCR beta chain was determined in a study of monozygotic twins with inflammatory bowel disease. One entry per CDR3 protein, without DNA, is what TCRdb gives after re-calling the 5' RACE reads. The sample's table shows more than 300,000 distinct CDR3 sequences. A note on this clonotype: Its antigen remains unknown.

This CDR3 region has 15 residues. Germline lookup yields CDR1 MNHEY and CDR2 SVGEGT. Study-wide points: IBD patients share fewer clonotypes with other people than healthy twins do, especially with disease activity. Nothing supported a single strong signal or clonotype that was associated with IBD.

The specimen was blood. The clonotype was recovered from a human donor with ulcerative colitis or Crohn's disease, or a healthy co-twin of an affected twin (not recorded which). The V call is TRBV6-2 or TRBV6-3, the J call TRBJ2-1; TCRdb's D call of TRBD1 is untestable without DNA. The CDR3 protein is CASSYRTGTYNEQFF.